This T cell receptor beta chain was obtained from a study of shared clonotypes between healthy human individuals. The V end lost 6 bases, the J end lost 7 bases, and 12 bases lay between the germline ends. The V gene's germline CDR1 is MDHEN and CDR2 SYDVKM. The CDR3 loop spans 13 amino acids. Deep was the level used in running the assay. Replicate PCRs run on sorted subsets employed approximately 200 ng DNA, approximately 30,000 T cell genomes. Clones were sequenced by immunoSEQ multiplex PCR, and TCRdb holds only the in-frame ones, with some missing. Of nearly 600,000 clones in the sample, around 95% were seen once. Terminally differentiated effector memory CD45RA+ cells were left out of the naive CD8 fraction, which was CD45RO-negative and positively selected for CCR7. Regarding the study as a whole: Larger estimated richness was generally recorded for naive subsets relative to memory subsets. When naive CD4 clonotypes were compared across a handful of donors, 5% to 5.5% were shared.

In the case of this clone: Its matching antigen is unknown.

This chain links TRBV28 with TRBJ1-4; a possible D gene is TRBD1 (6 bases). The receptor comes from a woman in her twenties or thirties in good health. The sequenced material came from naive CD8+ T cells sorted from blood. The chain's CDR3 is CASRTRGGEKLFF. The DNA of the CDR3 is TGTGCCAGCAGGACCAGGGGAGGTGAAAAACTGTTTTTT.